The clone carrying this TCR beta chain was detected a few times. This entry belongs to a study of blood T cells in healthy people across ages. Extraction yielded at least 5 micrograms of total RNA per sample. Looked up from germline, CDR1 is SGHVS and CDR2 is FNYEAQ. The CDR3 spans 19 residues. V lost 4 bases and J lost 3; bases outside the gene matches: 13. A second PCR of 7 to 11 cycles used a sample-barcoded 5' primer and a J-beta primer mix. TCRdb passed the 5' RACE reads through MiXCR, listing each CDR3 protein once. The data show 700,000 to 800,000 distinct CDR3 sequences, roughly 41% seen once. Sequencing used blood. The chain recombines TRBV7-6 with TRBJ2-3, with 13 positions matching TRBD2. This TCR was sampled from a woman aged 60-70 years in good health. The CDR3 nucleotides are TGTGCCAGCAGCTCCGACAACAAACTAGCGGGAGGGAAGACAGATACGCAGTATTTT. Translated, it gives CASSSDNKLAGGKTDTQYF.